This TCR beta chain was observed in a study of T cell responses to AZD1222 COVID-19 vaccine. Study observations and caveats: An increase in Spike-specific TCR breadth and depth was observed after two AZD1222 doses. Clonal diversity may have been underestimated, and the donors were mostly white British, with more females than males.

The V end was cut by 2 bases, the J end by 6 bases, with 8 bases between. Germline V gives CDR1 KGHSH, CDR2 LQKENI. The CDR3 runs to 12 residues. TCRdb keeps only in-frame clones here, not all; method: immunoSEQ multiplex PCR. The top ten hold roughly 3.5% of the sample, which has over 55,000 clones, about 80% seen once. Comments on this clone: The antigen remains unidentified.

Here the sequenced sample was peripheral blood, taken 28 days after the second AZD1222 dose. The sequence came from an adult who received the AZD1222 COVID-19 vaccine. This rearrangement joins TRBV18 to TRBJ2-7, with D maybe TRBD2 (6 bases). The CDR3 sequence is CASSPGGSEQYF. DNA of the CDR3: TGTGCCAGCTCACCAGGGGGGTCCGAGCAGTACTTC.